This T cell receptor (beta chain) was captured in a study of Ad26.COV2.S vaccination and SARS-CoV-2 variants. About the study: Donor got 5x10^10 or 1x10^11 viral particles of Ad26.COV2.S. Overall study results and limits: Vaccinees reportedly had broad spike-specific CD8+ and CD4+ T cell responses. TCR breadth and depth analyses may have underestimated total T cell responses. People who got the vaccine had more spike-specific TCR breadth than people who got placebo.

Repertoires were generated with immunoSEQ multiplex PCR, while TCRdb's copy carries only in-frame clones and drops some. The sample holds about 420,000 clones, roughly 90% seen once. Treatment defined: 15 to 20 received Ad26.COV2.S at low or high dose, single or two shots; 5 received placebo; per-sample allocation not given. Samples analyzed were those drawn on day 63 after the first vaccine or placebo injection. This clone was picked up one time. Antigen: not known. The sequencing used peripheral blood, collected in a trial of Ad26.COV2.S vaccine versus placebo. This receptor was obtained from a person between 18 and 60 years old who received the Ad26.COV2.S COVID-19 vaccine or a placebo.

CDR3: CASSPGGFVDQPQHF. CDR3 nucleotide sequence: TGTGCCAGCTCACCAGGGGGGTTCGTCGATCAGCCCCAGCATTTT. The chain uses TRBV18 and TRBJ1-5; possible D gene TRBD1, 5 bases. V was shortened by 2 bases and J by 5 bases, with 13 bases between the two germline ends. Germline V gene data show CDR1 as KGHSH and CDR2 as LQKENI. The CDR3 extends over 15 amino acids.